This T cell receptor (beta chain) was identified in a study of blood T cells in healthy people across ages (dated by TCRdb to the mid-2010s). In terms of the full investigation: In model experiments, roughly one uniquely barcoded TCR beta cDNA molecule per two T cells was captured by template switching. Using deep sequencing normalized with unique cDNA molecular identifiers, the study measured how TCR beta repertoire diversity changes with age. The donors were divided into four age groups: young (average about 15 years), middle-aged (approximately 39), aged (around 67) and long-lived (about 84). Donors of different ages were randomly distributed across sequencing lanes to avoid experimental bias. Using the same blood draw, the study looked at two additional independent replicas of 1 million unique cDNA reads for two donors, one aged 18 to 30 and the other aged 80 or older.

The 39 donors, aged 6 to 90 years, were systemically healthy Caucasian individuals from Russia. Approximately 11 milliliters of peripheral blood were drawn from each donor into EDTA-treated Vacutainer tubes. Ficoll-Paque density-gradient centrifugation was used to isolate PBMCs, with at least 6.5 million obtained per sample. Total RNA was extracted from PBMCs with Trizol reagent, with at least 6 micrograms obtained per sample. For every donor, flow cytometry on a PBMC aliquot measured the percentage of naive CD45RAhigh/CD27high T cells. Library generation was performed with 5' RACE. TCRdb names Illumina HiSeq 2500 as the instrument used. A second PCR of roughly 7 to 12 cycles was run with a J-beta primer mix and a sample-barcoded 5' primer. Each TCR beta cDNA molecule received a unique molecular identifier from a template-switch 5' adaptor carrying 12 random nucleotides. Each sample yielded at least 3 million CDR3-containing paired-end reads. The Mint cDNA synthesis kit, primed by a TRBC-specific oligonucleotide, was used to synthesize first-strand cDNA from all RNA. After uracil-DNA glycosylase treatment, a first 18-cycle PCR used universal primers M1SS and BC2_uni_R on all cDNA. Regarding the original processing steps: For normalization, 1 million high-quality reads were randomly selected from each sample, with every read carrying a distinct molecular identifier. Reads sharing molecular identifiers were discarded rather than binned into consensus sequences. MiTCR, run with a Q25 quality threshold and the strictest error-elimination algorithm, handled CDR3 identification, clonotype clustering and error correction. A nonparametric unseen species model with Euler transformation was used to estimate lower-bound total TCR beta diversity. TCRdb's own reprocessing of the public reads used fastp at Q25 and MiXCR and kept productive beta chains. A single entry per CDR3 protein holds the most common genes and DNA from its merged rows. Here the V and J calls rest on TCRdb's processing, not on the authors' analysis. This sample gives about 1,600,000 distinct CDR3 sequences in total; approximately 42% of them show up just once. The ten top clones hold roughly 7.9% of the sample.

Details on this clonotype: Its antigen remains undetermined. Base qualities are not at hand, and no much larger clone is one base apart.

Spanning cysteine to phenylalanine, the CDR3 consists of 17 amino acids. Only the CDR3 portion is preserved as DNA: 51 bases, with reading frame beginning at the first base. The germline V gene gives CDR1 as SNHLY and CDR2 as FYNNEI. V trim: 3 bases; J trim: 6 bases; unmatched bases: 11. What the authors observed across the whole study: Because profiling used bulk unsorted PBMCs, naive and antigen-experienced compartments could not be compared conclusively. Total diversity estimates from one million sequenced T cells were considered lower bounds and underestimates. There was a strong correlation between observed TCR beta diversity and the percentage of naive T cells measured by flow cytometry. The CMV infection status of donors was not known, potentially confounding age-related changes in expanded clonotypes. As age increased, observed TCR beta diversity per million T cells dropped in a roughly linear way, and a significant reduction was already evident by age 40. Compared with the aged group, the long-lived group had more naive CD4+ T cells, fewer expanded clones and increased TCR diversity, suggesting age selection.

This TCR came from a woman aged 18-29 years in good health. Sequencing was performed on blood. The rearrangement combines TRBV2 with TRBJ2-3, with 11 middle bases fitting TRBD1. This receptor carries the CDR3 CASSDIGGQGAFDTQYF. The DNA reads as follows: TGTGCCAGCAGTGACATTGGTGGACAGGGGGCTTTCGATACGCAGTATTTT.